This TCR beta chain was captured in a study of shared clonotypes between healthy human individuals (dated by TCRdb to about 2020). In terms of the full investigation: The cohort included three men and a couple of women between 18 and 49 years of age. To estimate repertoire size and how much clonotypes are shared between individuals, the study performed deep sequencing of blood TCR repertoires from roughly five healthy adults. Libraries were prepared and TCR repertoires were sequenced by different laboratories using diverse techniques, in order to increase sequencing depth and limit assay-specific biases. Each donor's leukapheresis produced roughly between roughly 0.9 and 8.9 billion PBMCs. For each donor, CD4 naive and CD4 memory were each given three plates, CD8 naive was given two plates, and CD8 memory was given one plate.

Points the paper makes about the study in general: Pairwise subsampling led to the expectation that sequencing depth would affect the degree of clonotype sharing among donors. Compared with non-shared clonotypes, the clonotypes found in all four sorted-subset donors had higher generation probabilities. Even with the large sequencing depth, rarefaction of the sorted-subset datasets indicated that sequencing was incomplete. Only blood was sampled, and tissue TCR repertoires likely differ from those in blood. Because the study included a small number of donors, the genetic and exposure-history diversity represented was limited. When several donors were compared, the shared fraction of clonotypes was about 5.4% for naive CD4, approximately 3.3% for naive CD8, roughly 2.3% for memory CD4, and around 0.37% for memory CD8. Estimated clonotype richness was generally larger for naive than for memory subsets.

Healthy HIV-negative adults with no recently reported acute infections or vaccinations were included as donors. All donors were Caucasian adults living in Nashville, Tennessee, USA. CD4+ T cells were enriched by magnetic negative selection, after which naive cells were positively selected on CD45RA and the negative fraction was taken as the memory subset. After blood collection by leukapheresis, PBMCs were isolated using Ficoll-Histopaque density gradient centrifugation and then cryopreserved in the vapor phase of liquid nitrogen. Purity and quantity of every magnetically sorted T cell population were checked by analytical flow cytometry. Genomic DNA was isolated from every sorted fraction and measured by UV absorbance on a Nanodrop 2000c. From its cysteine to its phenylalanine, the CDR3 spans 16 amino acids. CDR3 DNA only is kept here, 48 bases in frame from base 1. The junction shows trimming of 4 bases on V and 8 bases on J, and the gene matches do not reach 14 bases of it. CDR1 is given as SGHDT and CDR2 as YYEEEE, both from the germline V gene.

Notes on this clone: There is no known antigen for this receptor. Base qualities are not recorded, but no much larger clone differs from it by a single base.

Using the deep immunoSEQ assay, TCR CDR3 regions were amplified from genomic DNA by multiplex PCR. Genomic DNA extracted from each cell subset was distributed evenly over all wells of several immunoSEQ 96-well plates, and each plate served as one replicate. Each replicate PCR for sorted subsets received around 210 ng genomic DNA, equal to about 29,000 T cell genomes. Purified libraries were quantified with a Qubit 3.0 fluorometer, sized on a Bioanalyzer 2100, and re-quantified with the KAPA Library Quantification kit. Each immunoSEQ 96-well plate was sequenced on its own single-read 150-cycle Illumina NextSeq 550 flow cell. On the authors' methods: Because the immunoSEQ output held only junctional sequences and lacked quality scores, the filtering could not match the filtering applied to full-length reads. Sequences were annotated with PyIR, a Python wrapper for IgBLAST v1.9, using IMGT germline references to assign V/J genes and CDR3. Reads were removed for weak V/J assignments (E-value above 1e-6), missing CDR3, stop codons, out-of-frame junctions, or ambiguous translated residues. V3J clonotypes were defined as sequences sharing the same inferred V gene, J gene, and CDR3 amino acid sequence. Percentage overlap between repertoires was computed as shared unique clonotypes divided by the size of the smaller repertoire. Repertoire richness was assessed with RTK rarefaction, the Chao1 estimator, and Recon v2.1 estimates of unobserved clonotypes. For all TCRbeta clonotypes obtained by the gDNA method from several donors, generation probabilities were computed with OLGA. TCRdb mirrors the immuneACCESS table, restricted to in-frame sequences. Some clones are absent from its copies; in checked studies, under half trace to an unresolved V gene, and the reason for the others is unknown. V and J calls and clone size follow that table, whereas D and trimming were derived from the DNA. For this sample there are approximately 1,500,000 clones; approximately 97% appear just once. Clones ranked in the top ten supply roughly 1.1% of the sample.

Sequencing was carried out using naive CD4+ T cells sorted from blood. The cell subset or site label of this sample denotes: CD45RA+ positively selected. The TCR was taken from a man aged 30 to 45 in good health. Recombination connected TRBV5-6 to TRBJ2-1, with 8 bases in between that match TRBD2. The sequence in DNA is TGTGCCAGCAGCCCCCCCTCCGGGAGGGCCGGCCATGAGCAGTTCTTC. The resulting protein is CASSPPSGRAGHEQFF.